The present entry profiles one T cell receptor beta chain with its context. Which antigen it targets is not known. It has no much larger one-base neighbor in the sample; base qualities were not kept. TCRbeta CDR3 regions were amplified from genomic DNA by means of the immunoSEQ Assay, a bias-controlled multiplex PCR. The paper's data handling went like this. Within the assay, amplification of reference gene primers was used to estimate how many nucleated cells each sample contained. To quantify the absolute abundance of each unique TCRbeta CDR3 rearrangement, sequence reads were collapsed and filtered. For each sample, productive Simpson clonality was calculated as the square root of Simpson's diversity index over productive rearrangements. TCRdb provides this immuneACCESS table in a form limited to in-frame rearrangements. Some clones are lacking; in checked studies, under half of them reflect an unresolved V gene, and why the rest are absent is not known. That table is the source of V, J and clone size, and D and trimming were worked out from the DNA. This sample has more than 150,000 clones in its table, and approximately 78% of those were observed once. Clones ranked in the top ten supply around 2.8% of the sample.

The data stem from a study of blood T cell repertoires in COVID-19 (dated by TCRdb to 2018 to 2021). Regarding the study in general: Samples from collaborators originated in the United States, Italy and Spain and spanned both the acute and convalescent phases of COVID-19. Where HLA class I and class II types were available, the types were taken from metadata supplied by the sample provider, not from assay-based typing. The prospective study material was composed of cDNA or gDNA derived from T cells, B-cell-depleted T cells, or PBMCs. The dataset comprised deeply sampled blood TCRbeta repertoires from subjects exposed to, actively infected with, or recovered from COVID-19. Sample metadata almost always included a de-identified subject ID, COVID-19 status, age in years and sex. The samples were drawn from the first 160 participants of the ongoing ImmuneRACE study and from 1,254 subjects provided by 6 global collaborators. The repertoires were released in a freely available public database meant as a resource for research on the immune response to SARS-CoV-2.

Trimming takes 2 bases from V and 2 bases from J, and the germline ends sit 7 bases apart. CDR1 and CDR2, looked up from the germline V gene, are ENHRY and SYGVKD. From the cysteine through the phenylalanine, the CDR3 covers 13 amino acids. Of the read, only the CDR3 DNA is kept; its 39 bases are in frame from base 1. The collaborating institutions used their own protocols to collect whole blood in K2EDTA tubes. For TCRbeta analysis, collaborators shipped samples as frozen whole blood, isolated PBMCs, or DNA extracted from either of those sample types. Broad study findings and their caveats: Clinical and demographic metadata were provided uncurated, with the amount varying by source and participant.

The chain uses TRBV10-3 and TRBJ2-7, with the D gene not confidently named. This receptor was obtained from an elderly woman with active or convalescent COVID-19. Sequencing input: peripheral blood. Here the CDR3 is given as CAISERQTYEQYF. The sequence in DNA is TGTGCCATCAGTGAGAGACAAACCTACGAGCAGTACTTC.